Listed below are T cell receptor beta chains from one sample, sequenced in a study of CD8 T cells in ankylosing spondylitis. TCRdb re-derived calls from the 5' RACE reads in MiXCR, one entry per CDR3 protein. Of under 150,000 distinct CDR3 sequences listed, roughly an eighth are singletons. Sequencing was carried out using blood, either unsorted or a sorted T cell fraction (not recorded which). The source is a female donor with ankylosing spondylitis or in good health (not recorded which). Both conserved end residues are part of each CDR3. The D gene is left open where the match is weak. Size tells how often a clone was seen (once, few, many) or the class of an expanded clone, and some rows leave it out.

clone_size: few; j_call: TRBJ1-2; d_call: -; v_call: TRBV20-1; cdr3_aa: CSADHSLRATGRYGYTF; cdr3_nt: TGCAGTGCTGACCACTCCTTGCGGGCGACAGGCCGCTATGGCTACACCTTC
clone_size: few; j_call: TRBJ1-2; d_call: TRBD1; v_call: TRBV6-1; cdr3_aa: CASSKLNRGRGGYTF; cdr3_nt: TGTGCCAGCAGTAAGCTGAACAGGGGGCGTGGAGGCTACACCTTC
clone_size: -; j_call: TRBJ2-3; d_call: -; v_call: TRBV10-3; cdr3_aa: CATGGGTDTQYF; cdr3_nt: TGTGCCACAGGGGGGGGCACAGATACGCAGTATTTT
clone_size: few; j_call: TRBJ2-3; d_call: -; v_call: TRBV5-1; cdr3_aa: CASSLGTKAADTQYF; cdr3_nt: TGCGCCAGCAGCTTGGGTACAAAAGCAGCAGATACGCAGTATTTT
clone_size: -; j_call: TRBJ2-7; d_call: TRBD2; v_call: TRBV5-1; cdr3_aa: CASSLRTSGAYEQYF; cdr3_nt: TGCGCCAGCAGCTTACGGACTAGCGGGGCCTACGAGCAGTACTTC
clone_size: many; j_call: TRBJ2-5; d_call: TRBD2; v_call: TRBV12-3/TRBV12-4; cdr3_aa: CASSPSGREETQYF; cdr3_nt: TGTGCCAGCAGCCCTAGCGGGAGAGAAGAGACCCAGTACTTC
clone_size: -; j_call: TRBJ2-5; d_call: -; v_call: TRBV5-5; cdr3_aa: CASAFRETQYF; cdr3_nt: TGTGCCAGCGCTTTCCGAGAGACCCAGTACTTC
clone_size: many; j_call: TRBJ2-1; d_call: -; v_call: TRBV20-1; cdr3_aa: CSADPGLSSYNEQFF; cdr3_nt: TGCAGTGCCGATCCGGGTCTCAGCTCCTACAATGAGCAGTTCTTC
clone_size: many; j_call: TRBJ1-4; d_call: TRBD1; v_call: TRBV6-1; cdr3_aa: CASRRTGGITNEKLFF; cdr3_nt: TGTGCCAGCAGGAGGACAGGGGGGATTACTAATGAAAAACTGTTTTTT
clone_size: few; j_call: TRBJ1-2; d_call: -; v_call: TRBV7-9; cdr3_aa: CASSWGPEGGYTF; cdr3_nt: TGTGCCAGCAGCTGGGGGCCGGAGGGAGGCTACACCTTC
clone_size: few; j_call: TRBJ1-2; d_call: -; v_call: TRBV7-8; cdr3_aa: CASSERGRGNYGYTF; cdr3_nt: TGTGCCAGCAGCGAGAGAGGCAGGGGCAACTATGGCTACACCTTC
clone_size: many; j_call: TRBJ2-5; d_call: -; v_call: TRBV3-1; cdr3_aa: CASSQPLAGLETQYF; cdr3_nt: TGTGCCAGCAGCCAGCCCTTGGCCGGGCTGGAGACCCAGTACTTC
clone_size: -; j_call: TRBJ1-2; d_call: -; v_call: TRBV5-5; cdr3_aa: CASSPEGSKNGGYTF; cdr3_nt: TGTGCCAGCAGCCCCGAGGGAAGCAAGAATGGTGGCTACACCTTC
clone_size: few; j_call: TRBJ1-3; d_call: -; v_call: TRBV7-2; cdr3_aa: CASSYSTGASGNTIYF; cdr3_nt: TGTGCCAGCAGCTATAGTACGGGGGCGTCTGGAAACACCATATATTTT
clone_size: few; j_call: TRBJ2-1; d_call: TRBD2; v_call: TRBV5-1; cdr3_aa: CASSLGLAGIPEGEQFF; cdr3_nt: TGCGCCAGCAGCTTGGGGTTAGCGGGAATCCCAGAGGGTGAGCAGTTCTTC
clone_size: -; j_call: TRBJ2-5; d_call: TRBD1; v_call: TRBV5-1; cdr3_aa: CASTFRTGPQETQYF; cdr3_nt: TGCGCCAGCACCTTTAGGACAGGGCCGCAAGAGACCCAGTACTTC
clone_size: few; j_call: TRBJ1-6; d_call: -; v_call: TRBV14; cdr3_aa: CASSQDLGRINSPLHF; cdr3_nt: TGTGCCAGCAGCCAAGATTTAGGCCGGATCAATTCACCCCTCCACTTT
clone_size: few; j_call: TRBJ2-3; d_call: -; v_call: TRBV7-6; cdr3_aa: CASSGWGSSDTQYF; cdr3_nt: TGTGCCAGCAGCGGCTGGGGGTCCTCAGATACGCAGTATTTT
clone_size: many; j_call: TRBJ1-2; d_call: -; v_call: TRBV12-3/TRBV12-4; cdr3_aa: CASSPGTGYTF; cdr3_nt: TGTGCCAGCAGCCCCGGTACAGGCTACACCTTC
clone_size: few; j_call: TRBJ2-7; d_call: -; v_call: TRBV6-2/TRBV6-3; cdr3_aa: CASTRSGTYEQYF; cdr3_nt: TGTGCCAGCACTCGTAGCGGCACCTACGAGCAGTACTTC
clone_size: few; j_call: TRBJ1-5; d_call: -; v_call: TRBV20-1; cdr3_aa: CSATENNQPQHF; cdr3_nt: TGCAGTGCTACCGAGAACAATCAGCCCCAGCATTTT
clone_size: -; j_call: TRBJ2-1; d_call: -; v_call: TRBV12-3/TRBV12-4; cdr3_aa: CASSLGSDGEQFF; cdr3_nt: TGTGCCAGCAGCCTTGGGAGTGACGGTGAGCAGTTCTTC
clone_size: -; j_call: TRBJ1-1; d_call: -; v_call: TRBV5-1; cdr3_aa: CASSLDSGNTEAFF; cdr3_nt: TGCGCCAGCAGCTTGGATTCGGGGAACACTGAAGCTTTCTTT
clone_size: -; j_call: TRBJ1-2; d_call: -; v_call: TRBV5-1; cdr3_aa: CASSLDINYGYTF; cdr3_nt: TGCGCCAGCAGCTTGGACATTAACTATGGCTACACCTTC
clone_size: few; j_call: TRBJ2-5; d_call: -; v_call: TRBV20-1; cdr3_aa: CSALRQETQYF; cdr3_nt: TGCAGTGCCCTGAGGCAGGAGACCCAGTACTTC
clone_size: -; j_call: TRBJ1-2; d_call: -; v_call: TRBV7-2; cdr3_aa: CASSLWGRANYGYTF; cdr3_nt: TGTGCCAGCAGCTTATGGGGCAGAGCTAACTATGGCTACACCTTC
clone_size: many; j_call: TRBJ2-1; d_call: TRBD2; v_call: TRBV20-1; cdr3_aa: CSATPGTSNSNEQFF; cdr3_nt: TGCAGTGCTACCCCCGGGACTAGCAATTCCAATGAGCAGTTCTTC
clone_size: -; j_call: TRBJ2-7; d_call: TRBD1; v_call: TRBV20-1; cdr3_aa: CSALNRGQLDEQYF; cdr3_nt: TGCAGTGCCCTAAACAGGGGCCAATTAGACGAGCAGTACTTC
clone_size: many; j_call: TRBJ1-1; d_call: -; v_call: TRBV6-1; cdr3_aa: CASSPPGGRSNTEAFF; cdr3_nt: TGTGCCAGCAGCCCGCCTGGGGGCAGATCGAACACTGAAGCTTTCTTT
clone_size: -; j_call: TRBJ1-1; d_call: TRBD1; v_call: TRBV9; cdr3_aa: CASSDSDRGDSSDTEAFF; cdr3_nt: TGTGCCAGCAGCGATTCGGACAGGGGGGATTCCTCCGACACTGAAGCTTTCTTT
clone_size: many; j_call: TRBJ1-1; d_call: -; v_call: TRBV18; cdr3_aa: CASSLTTEAFF; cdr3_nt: TGTGCCAGCTCACTGACAACTGAAGCTTTCTTT
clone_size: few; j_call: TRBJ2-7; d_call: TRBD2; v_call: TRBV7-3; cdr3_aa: CASSLFGRTSGRVYEQYF; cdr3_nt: TGTGCCAGCAGCTTATTTGGAAGAACTAGCGGGAGGGTGTACGAGCAGTACTTC
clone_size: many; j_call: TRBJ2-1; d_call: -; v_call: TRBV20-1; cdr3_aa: CSASRPGANEQFF; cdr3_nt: TGCAGTGCTAGCCGCCCAGGGGCGAATGAGCAGTTCTTC
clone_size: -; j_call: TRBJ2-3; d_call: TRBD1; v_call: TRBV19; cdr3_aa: CASSSGQGPFTDTQYF; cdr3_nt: TGTGCCAGTAGTAGCGGACAGGGACCCTTCACAGATACGCAGTATTTT
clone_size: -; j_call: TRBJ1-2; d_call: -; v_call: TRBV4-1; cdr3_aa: CASSQEFSSNYGYTF; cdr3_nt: TGCGCCAGCAGCCAAGAGTTTTCGTCGAACTATGGCTACACCTTC
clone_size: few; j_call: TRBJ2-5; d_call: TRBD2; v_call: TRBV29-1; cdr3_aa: CSVQPGLAGVGSGETQYF; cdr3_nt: TGCAGCGTCCAACCGGGACTAGCGGGAGTAGGGTCTGGGGAGACCCAGTACTTC
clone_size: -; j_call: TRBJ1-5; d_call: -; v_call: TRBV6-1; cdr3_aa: CASGGLGQPQHF; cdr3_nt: TGTGCCAGCGGAGGGTTGGGTCAGCCCCAGCATTTT
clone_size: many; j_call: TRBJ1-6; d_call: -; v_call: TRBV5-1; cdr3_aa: CASSFIAGTNSPLHF; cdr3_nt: TGCGCCAGCAGCTTTATAGCAGGGACGAATTCACCCCTCCACTTT
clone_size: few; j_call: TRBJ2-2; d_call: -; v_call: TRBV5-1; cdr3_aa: CASSFLSGNTGELFF; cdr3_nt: TGCGCCAGCAGCTTCCTTAGCGGTAACACCGGGGAGCTGTTTTTT
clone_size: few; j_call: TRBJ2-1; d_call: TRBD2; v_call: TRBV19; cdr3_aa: CASSIGTSGGSGNEQFF; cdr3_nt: TGTGCCAGTAGTATAGGGACTAGCGGGGGGAGTGGCAATGAGCAGTTCTTC
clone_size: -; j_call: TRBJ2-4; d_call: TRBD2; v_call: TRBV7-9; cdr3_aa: CASSFGGRENIQYF; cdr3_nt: TGTGCCAGCAGCTTCGGGGGGAGGGAAAACATTCAGTACTTC
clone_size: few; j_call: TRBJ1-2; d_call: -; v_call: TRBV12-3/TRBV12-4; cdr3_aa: CASSFGGRYGYAF; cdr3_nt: TGTGCCAGCAGTTTTGGGGGGAGGTATGGCTACGCCTTC
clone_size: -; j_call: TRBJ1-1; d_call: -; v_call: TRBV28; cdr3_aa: CASSRGSYTEAFF; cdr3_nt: TGTGCCTCCTCCAGGGGCAGTTACACTGAAGCTTTCTTT
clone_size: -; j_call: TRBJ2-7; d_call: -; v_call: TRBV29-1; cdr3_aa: CSALMQGGFYEQYF; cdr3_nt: TGCAGCGCCCTTATGCAGGGAGGTTTCTACGAGCAGTACTTC
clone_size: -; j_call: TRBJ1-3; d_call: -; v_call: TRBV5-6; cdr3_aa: CASSTGQVRLTSGNTIYF; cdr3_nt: TGTGCCAGCAGCACCGGGCAGGTTCGTTTAACTTCTGGAAACACCATATATTTT
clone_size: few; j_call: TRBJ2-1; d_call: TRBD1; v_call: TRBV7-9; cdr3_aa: CASSYGGQGGEQFF; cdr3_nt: TGTGCCAGCAGCTATGGGGGACAGGGAGGTGAGCAGTTCTTC
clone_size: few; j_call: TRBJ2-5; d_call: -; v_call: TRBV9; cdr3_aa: CASSALRGYETQYF; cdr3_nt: TGTGCCAGCAGCGCCCTTCGGGGGTACGAGACCCAGTACTTC
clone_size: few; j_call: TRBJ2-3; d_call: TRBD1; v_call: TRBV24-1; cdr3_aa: CATSDAWGQGVGTDTQYF; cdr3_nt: TGTGCCACCAGTGATGCATGGGGACAGGGGGTAGGCACAGATACGCAGTATTTT
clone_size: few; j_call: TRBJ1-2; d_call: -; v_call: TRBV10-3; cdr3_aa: CAITKGDGNYGYTF; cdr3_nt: TGTGCCATCACCAAAGGGGACGGGAACTATGGCTACACCTTC
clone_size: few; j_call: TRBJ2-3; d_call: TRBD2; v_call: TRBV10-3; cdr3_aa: CAISGSGPLAGSTDTQYF; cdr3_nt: TGTGCCATCAGCGGATCCGGCCCCCTAGCGGGTTCCACAGATACGCAGTATTTT